This T cell receptor beta chain was documented in a study of T cells in Graves' hyperthyroidism and ophthalmopathy (dated by TCRdb to the late 2010s). About the full investigation: Peripheral blood was collected at initial diagnosis, before any treatment. To identify distinguishing TCR V-J signatures, a discovery cohort of some 99 patients was used, comprising under 45 with Graves' ophthalmopathy and some 60 with stable Graves' hyperthyroidism. Prospective prediction of ophthalmopathy was tested in an independent validation cohort of 18 to 20 hyperthyroidism patients and 15 to 17 patients who later progressed to ophthalmopathy. The 95 to 100 discovery patients were randomly divided into training and test sets at a 7:3 ratio. The study also compared thyroid tissue and blood T-cell repertoires from roughly 6 Graves' hyperthyroidism patients. After sampling, hyperthyroidism patients received methimazole starting at 30 mg daily, and ophthalmopathy patients received high-dose intravenous methylprednisolone. TCR Vbeta CDR3 sequencing of some 140 peripheral blood samples (43 ophthalmopathy, about 74 hyperthyroidism and roughly 17 progressor patients) is reported in the paper.

Amplification of TCR beta CDR3 regions was carried out from RNA transcripts. The first round of RT-PCR for the TCR CDR3 was performed with the HTBI primer set and the Qiagen OneStep RT-PCR kit. The libraries were constructed in a second round of multiplex PCR and then size-selected and purified. Sequencing of the libraries was done on an Illumina HiSeq2000 using paired-end 100 bp reads. From the authors' description of their analysis: SOAPnuke was used to process the raw data, with reads discarded if the reads contained adapters or uncalled bases, had a mean Phred below 15, or lacked an exact constant-primer or identifier match. COPE v1.2.5 was used to merge the high-quality paired reads, and each unique nucleotide sequence was defined as a clonotype. Clonotypes were aligned to IMGT TRBV, TRBD and TRBJ reference segments using MiTCR v1.1. The analysis was restricted to V-J combinations with a frequency above 0.0001, which together covered approximately 99% of the repertoires. The TCS score was defined as F50 (clonal expansion) divided by E x V (chaos), with BLOSUM62-based TCRdist calculated between CDR3 peptides within each V-J. Welch's t-statistics and random forest reduced around 510 V-J features to 10 to 15, which were used in a naive Bayes classifier (R e1071). Starting from the raw public reads, TCRdb applied fastp trimming at Q25, assembled clones with MiXCR and retained in-frame beta chains. Each entry is one CDR3 protein sequence, shown with its most common DNA and genes. These V and J calls originate from TCRdb's pipeline instead of the authors' own analysis. The sample table records fewer than 350,000 distinct CDR3 sequences; about 14% of these occur just once. The ten largest make up 7% to 8.5% of the sample.

About this clonotype: Its recognized antigen is unknown. No base qualities exist here, and no much larger clone lies one base off it.

The hyperthyroidism patients were between 18 and 65 years old and newly diagnosed, with a disease duration of less than 2 months. Exclusion was applied to patients with uncontrolled infections, other autoimmune diseases, pregnancy or lactation. Clinical symptoms, serum thyroxine and TRAb, thyroid ultrasound, and orbital computed tomography formed the basis for the diagnoses. For progressor patients, blood was drawn at the first diagnosis of hyperthyroidism, before any ophthalmopathy symptoms had appeared. Ficoll-Paque density gradient centrifugation was used to isolate PBMCs from about 10 ml of fresh peripheral blood. Patients classed as progressors first received a Graves' hyperthyroidism diagnosis and then went on to develop ophthalmopathy during follow-up. Total RNA was extracted with Trizol reagent, and quality was checked on an Agilent 2100 Bioanalyzer. The research as a whole found: A model built on a 13 V-J signature distinguished ophthalmopathy from stable hyperthyroidism, reaching around 87% sensitivity and about 81% specificity in cross-validation and 80%/75% in testing. No statistical method was used to set the sample size in advance, and investigators knew the group allocation. During validation, the model predicted progression to ophthalmopathy a median of about 6.3 months ahead of onset, with more than 55% sensitivity and under 85% specificity. Most expanded thyroid clonotypes (frequency above 0.001) were also detected in blood, a finding suggesting that blood repertoires may reflect thyroid immune responses.

The sequencing input was blood. The receptor's source is a woman in her thirties with Graves' hyperthyroidism that later progressed to Graves' ophthalmopathy.

Here the CDR3 is given as CASSQAASGNTEAFF. The DNA sequence is given as TGCGCCAGCAGCCAAGCTGCTTCGGGGAACACTGAAGCTTTCTTT. The chain was built from TRBV4-1 and TRBJ1-1; the D gene remains uncertain. CDR1 MGHRA and CDR2 YSYEKL are derived from the germline V gene. The CDR3 goes from the cysteine to the phenylalanine over 15 residues. The only DNA kept is the CDR3, 45 bases in frame from the first base. V was cut back by 1 base and J by 1 base, leaving a gap of 10 bases between them.